This TCR beta chain was sequenced for a study of T cell clonality in common variable immunodeficiency. Generated by immunoSEQ multiplex PCR, the TCRdb table keeps only in-frame clones and is missing some. The record shows approximately 58,000 clones for this sample, with no singletons present. Note on this clone: The missing CDR3 end, 3 residues past where the read stops, is filled in from the germline J gene.

The ends lost 1 base at V and 6 bases at J; junction bases unmatched: 13. There are 16 residues in the CDR3. In germline, CDR1 is SGHRS, CDR2 YFSETQ. This chain joins TRBV5-1 and TRBJ2-7; 7 bases line up with TRBD2. Source material: peripheral blood mononuclear cells. This TCR derives from a person aged 18-70 years in good health. The CDR3 loop is CASSLSSAGVSSEQYF. Partial CDR3 DNA: TGCGCCAGCAGCTTGAGCTCGGCGGGAGTTTCGAGCGAG.